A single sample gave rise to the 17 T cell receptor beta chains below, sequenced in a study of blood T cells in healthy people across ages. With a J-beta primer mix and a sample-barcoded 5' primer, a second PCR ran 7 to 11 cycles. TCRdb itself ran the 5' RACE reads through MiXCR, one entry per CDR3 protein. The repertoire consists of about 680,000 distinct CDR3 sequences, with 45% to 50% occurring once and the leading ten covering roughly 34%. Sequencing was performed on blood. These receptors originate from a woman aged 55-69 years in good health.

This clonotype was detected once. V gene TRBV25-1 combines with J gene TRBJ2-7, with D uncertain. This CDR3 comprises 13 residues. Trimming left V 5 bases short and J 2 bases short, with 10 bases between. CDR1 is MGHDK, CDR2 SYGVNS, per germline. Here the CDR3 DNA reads TGTGCCAGCAGTTATACAAGTCCCTACGAGCAGTACTTC. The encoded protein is CASSYTSPYEQYF.

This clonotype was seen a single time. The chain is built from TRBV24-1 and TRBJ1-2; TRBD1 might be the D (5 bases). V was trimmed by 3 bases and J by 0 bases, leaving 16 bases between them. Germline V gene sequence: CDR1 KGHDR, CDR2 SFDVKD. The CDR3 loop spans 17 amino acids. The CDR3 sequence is CATSDGTPRGANYGYTF. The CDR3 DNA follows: TGTGCCACCAGTGATGGGACCCCCCGAGGGGCTAACTATGGCTACACCTTC.

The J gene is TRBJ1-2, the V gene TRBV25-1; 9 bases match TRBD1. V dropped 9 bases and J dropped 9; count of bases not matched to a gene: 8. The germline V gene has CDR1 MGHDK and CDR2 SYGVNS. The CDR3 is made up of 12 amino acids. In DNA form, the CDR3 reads TGTGCCAGTGGGGGACAGGGCTCTCGCTACACCTTC. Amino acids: CASGGQGSRYTF.

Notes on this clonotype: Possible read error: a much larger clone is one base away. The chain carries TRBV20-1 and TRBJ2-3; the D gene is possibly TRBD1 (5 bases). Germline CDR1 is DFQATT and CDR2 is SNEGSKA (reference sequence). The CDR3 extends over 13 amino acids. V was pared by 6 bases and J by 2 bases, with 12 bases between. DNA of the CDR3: TGCAGTGCCCAGGGCCCGACCACAGATACGCAGTATTTT. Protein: CSAQGPTTDTQYF.

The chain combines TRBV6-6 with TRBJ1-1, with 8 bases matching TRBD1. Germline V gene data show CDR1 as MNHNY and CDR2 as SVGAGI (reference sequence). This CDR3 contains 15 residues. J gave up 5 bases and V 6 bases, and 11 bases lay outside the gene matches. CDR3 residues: CASRRTTGVETEAFF. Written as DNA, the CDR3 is TGTGCCAGCAGACGAACGACAGGGGTTGAGACTGAAGCTTTCTTT.

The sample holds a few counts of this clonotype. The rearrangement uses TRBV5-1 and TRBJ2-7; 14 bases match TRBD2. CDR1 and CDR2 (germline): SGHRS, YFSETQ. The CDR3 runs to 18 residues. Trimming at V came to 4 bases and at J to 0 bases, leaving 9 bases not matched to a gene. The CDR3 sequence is CASSVRGLAGGVSYEQYF. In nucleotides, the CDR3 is TGCGCCAGCAGCGTCCGAGGACTAGCGGGAGGCGTCTCCTACGAGCAGTACTTC.

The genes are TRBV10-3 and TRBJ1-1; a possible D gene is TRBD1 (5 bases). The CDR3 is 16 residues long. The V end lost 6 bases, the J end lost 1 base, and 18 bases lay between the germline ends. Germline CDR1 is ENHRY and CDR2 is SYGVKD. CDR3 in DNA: TGTGCCATCAGCCATTTGAAGGGACGGCCGAACACTGAAGCTTTCTTT. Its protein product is CAISHLKGRPNTEAFF.

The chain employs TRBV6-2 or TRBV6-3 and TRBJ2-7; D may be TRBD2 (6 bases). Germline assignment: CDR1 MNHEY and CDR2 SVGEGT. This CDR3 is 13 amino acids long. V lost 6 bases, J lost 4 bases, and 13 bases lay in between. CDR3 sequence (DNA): TGTGCCAGCAGAATTATCGGGAGTTACGAGCAGTACTTC. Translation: CASRIIGSYEQYF.

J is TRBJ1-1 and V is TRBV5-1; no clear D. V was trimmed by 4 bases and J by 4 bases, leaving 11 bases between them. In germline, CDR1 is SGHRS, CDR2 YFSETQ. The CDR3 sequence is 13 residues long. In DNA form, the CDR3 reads TGCGCCAGCAGCAGGGCTCTAGGCACTGAAGCTTTCTTT. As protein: CASSRALGTEAFF.

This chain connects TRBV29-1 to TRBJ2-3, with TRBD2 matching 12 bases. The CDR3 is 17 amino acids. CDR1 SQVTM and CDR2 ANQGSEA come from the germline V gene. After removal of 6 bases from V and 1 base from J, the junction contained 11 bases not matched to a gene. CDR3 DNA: TGCAGCGTGGCCCTAGCGGGAGGGCTTCCTGGCACAGATACGCAGTATTTT. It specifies CSVALAGGLPGTDTQYF.

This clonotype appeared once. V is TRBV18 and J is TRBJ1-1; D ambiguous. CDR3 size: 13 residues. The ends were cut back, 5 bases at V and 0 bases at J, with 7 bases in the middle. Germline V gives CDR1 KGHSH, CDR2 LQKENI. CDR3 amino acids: CASSSDLNTEAFF. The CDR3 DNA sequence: TGTGCCAGCTCATCAGATTTGAACACTGAAGCTTTCTTT.

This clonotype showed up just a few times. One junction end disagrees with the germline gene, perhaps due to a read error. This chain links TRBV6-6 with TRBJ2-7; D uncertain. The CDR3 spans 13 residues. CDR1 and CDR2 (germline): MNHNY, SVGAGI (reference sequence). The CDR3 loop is CASRIGNSYERYF. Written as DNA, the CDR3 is TGTGCCAGCAGAATAGGAAACTCCTACGAGCGGTACTTC.

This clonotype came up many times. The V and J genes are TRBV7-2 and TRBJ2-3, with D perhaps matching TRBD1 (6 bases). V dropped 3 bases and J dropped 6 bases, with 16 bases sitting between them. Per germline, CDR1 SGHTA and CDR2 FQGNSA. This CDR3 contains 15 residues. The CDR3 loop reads CASSFRGRGGDTQYF. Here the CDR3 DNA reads TGTGCCAGCAGCTTTCGAGGCAGGGGTGGGGATACGCAGTATTTT.

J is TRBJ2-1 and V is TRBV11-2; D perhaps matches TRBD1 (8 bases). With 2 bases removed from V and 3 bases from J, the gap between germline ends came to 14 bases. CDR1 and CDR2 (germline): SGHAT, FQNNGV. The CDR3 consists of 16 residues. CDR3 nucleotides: TGTGCCAGCAGCTTACCACAGGGGGGGAGCTACAATGAGCAGTTCTTC. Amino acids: CASSLPQGGSYNEQFF.

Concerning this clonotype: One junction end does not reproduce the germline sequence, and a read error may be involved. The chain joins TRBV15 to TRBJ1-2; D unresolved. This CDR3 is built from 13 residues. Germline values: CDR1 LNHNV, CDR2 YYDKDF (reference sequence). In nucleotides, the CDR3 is TGTGCCACCAGCACTAATACCAACTATGGCCACACCTTC. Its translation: CATSTNTNYGHTF.

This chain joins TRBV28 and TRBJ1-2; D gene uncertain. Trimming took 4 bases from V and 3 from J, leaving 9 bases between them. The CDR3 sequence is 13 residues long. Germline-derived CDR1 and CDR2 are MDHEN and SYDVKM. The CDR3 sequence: CASSSGSDYGYTF. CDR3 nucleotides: TGTGCCAGCAGTTCCGGATCCGACTATGGCTACACCTTC.

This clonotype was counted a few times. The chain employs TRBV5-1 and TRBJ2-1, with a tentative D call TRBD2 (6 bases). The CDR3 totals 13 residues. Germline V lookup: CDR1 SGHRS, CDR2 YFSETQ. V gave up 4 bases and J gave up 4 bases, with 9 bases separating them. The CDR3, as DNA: TGCGCCAGCAGCGGTAGCGGTTACAATGAGCAGTTCTTC. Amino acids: CASSGSGYNEQFF.